Each of the 21 T cell receptor beta chains below was sequenced from the same sample in a study of cytomegalovirus exposure and HLA in healthy donors (TCRdb year 2017). The method was the immunoSEQ multiplex PCR assay. For the multiplex PCR, a mixture combining 60 forward primers for TCR Vbeta segments and 13 reverse primers for TCR Jbeta segments was used. TCRdb took over this immuneACCESS table, retaining in-frame rearrangements with V and J assigned. Such tables are incomplete; in checked studies, under half of the missing clones stem from an unresolved V gene, and the remainder is unexplained. The sample table contains about 130,000 clones; only one count was recorded for roughly a tenth of them. In total, the top ten clones hold approximately 4.5% of the sample. Sequenced material: PBMCs. Receptors originate from a woman younger than 35 in good health and CMV-seropositive.

This clone was recorded a few times. The gene calls are TRBV7-6 and TRBJ2-5; TRBD1 matches 9 bases. CDR1 SGHVS and CDR2 FNYEAQ come from the germline V gene. J gave up 4 bases and V 5 bases, and 5 bases lay outside the gene matches. This CDR3 is built from 14 residues. The CDR3, as DNA: TGTGCCAGCAGCGCCTTGGGACAGGGAGAGACCCAGTACTTC. Translating gives CASSALGQGETQYF.

The V gene is TRBV5-4, the J gene TRBJ2-3; 8 bases fit TRBD1. The V gene's germline CDR1 is SGHNT and CDR2 YYREEE (reference sequence). The CDR3 is made up of 14 amino acids. V trimming: 4 bases; J trimming: 3 bases; junction bases outside the gene matches: 4. The CDR3, as DNA: TGTGCCAGCAGCGTGACAGGGGAAACAGATACGCAGTATTTT. Translating it yields CASSVTGETDTQYF.

In its sample, this clone was seen once. The chain employs TRBV27 and TRBJ2-7; D unresolved. V was trimmed by 1 base and J by 4 bases, leaving 8 bases between them. Per germline, CDR1 MNHEY and CDR2 SMNVEV (reference sequence). CDR3 length: 13 amino acids. CDR3 in amino acids: CASSLFPLYEQYF. The DNA for the CDR3 is TGTGCCAGCAGTTTATTCCCCTTGTACGAGCAGTACTTC.

This chain joins TRBV7-8 and TRBJ2-2; D gene ambiguous. The CDR3 spans 14 residues. Looked up from germline, CDR1 is SGHVS and CDR2 is FQNEAQ. Trimming removed 1 base from V and 5 bases from J, with 8 bases in between. The CDR3 loop reads CASSLVSGTGELFF. In DNA form, the CDR3 reads TGTGCCAGCAGCTTAGTGTCCGGGACCGGGGAGCTGTTTTTT.

There are a few counts of this clone. V is TRBV6-5 and J is TRBJ2-5, with D possibly matching TRBD2 (5 bases). The J call is uncertain, as TRBJ2-7 better fits the DNA end. Germline CDR1 reads MNHEY; CDR2 reads SVGAGI. This CDR3 has 15 residues. This CDR3 is CASSFRPEDSYEQYF. The CDR3 nucleotides read TGTGCCAGCAGTTTCCGACCGGAGGACTCCTACGAGCAGTACTTC.

J is TRBJ2-1 and V is TRBV25-1, with D unclear. Trimming removed 4 bases at V and 4 bases at J, with 8 bases between. Germline lookup yields CDR1 MGHDK and CDR2 SYGVNS. The CDR3 is 13 amino acids. DNA for the CDR3: TGTGCCAGCAGTGTTCAGTTGTACAATGAGCAGTTCTTC. Protein sequence: CASSVQLYNEQFF.

The rearrangement links TRBV2 to TRBJ1-1, with 11 bases lining up with TRBD1. The CDR3 sequence is 14 residues long. Germline V gene sequence: CDR1 SNHLY, CDR2 FYNNEI. V trimming: 6 bases; J trimming: 7 bases; junction bases outside the gene matches: 7. In nucleotides, the CDR3 is TGTGCCAGCAGCCGGACAGGGGGCGGAATTGAAGCTTTCTTT. It yields the protein CASSRTGGGIEAFF.

This clone has a handful of counts. This sequence joins TRBV25-1 and TRBJ2-5, with D tentatively TRBD1 (5 bases). Trimming took off 10 bases at V and 3 bases at J, with 12 bases between the two ends. Germline V gene sequence: CDR1 MGHDK, CDR2 SYGVNS. The CDR3 consists of 12 residues. Written as DNA, the CDR3 is TGTGCCACCAATGGACATGAAGAGACCCAGTACTTC. Encoded protein: CATNGHEETQYF. The full variable domain, rest sourced from reference TRBV25-1 and TRBJ2-5, is EADIYQTPRYLVIGTGKKITLECSQTMGHDKMYWYQQDPGMELHLIHYSYGVNSTEKGDLSSESTVSRIRTEHFPLTLESARPSHTSQYLCATNGHEETQYFGPGTRLLVL.

The chain recombines TRBV18 with TRBJ2-2; 8 positions match TRBD2. Germline lookup yields CDR1 KGHSH and CDR2 LQKENI. This CDR3 region has 15 residues. With 6 bases clipped from V and 7 bases from J, the junction kept 10 bases outside the gene matches. The CDR3: CASSKAGERGGELFF. The CDR3 coding sequence is TGTGCCAGCTCGAAAGCGGGAGAGAGAGGCGGGGAGCTGTTTTTT.

This chain uses TRBV6-1 with TRBJ2-3; D gene unclear. The germline V gene has CDR1 MNHNS and CDR2 SASEGT. The CDR3 is made up of 15 amino acids. V lost 7 bases, J lost 1 base, and 15 bases lay in between. Here the CDR3 DNA reads TGTGCCAGCATTGCCAAGACAACTGGCACAGATACGCAGTATTTT. Amino acid sequence: CASIAKTTGTDTQYF.

This clone was detected a few times. The chain links TRBV27 to TRBJ2-6; possible D gene TRBD1, 6 bases. V lost 6 bases and J lost 4, with 19 bases in between. This CDR3 spans 17 amino acids. Looked up from germline, CDR1 is MNHEY and CDR2 is SMNVEV (reference sequence). CDR3 in DNA: TGTGCCAGCAGAGCACAGGGACCATGGAGCGGGGCCAACGTCCTGACTTTC. Residues: CASRAQGPWSGANVLTF.

This clone was seen only a few times. This chain connects TRBV18 to TRBJ2-7; TRBD2 matches at 16 bases. Germline V gives CDR1 KGHSH, CDR2 LQKENI. V gave up 5 bases and J gave up 6 bases; unmatched junction bases: 7. This CDR3 spans 16 amino acids. The CDR3 sequence is CASSEPGLAGGSEQYF. In nucleotides, the CDR3 is TGTGCCAGCTCAGAACCGGGACTAGCGGGAGGGAGCGAGCAGTACTTC.

This clone was counted between two and nine times. J is TRBJ2-1 and V is TRBV29-1, with 7 positions matching TRBD1. The V segment lost 3 bases and the J segment 4 bases; nucleotides outside the gene matches: 6. Germline V gene sequence: CDR1 SQVTM, CDR2 ANQGSEA. The CDR3 is 14 residues long. The CDR3 protein is CSVDRDRNYNEQFF. For the CDR3, the DNA is TGCAGCGTTGACCGGGACAGAAATTACAATGAGCAGTTCTTC.

The rearrangement joins TRBV5-1 to TRBJ1-1; TRBD1 might be the D (5 bases). The CDR3 runs 14 residues. Germline values: CDR1 SGHRS, CDR2 YFSETQ. The V and J ends lost 3 bases and 2 bases respectively, with 11 bases between them. CDR3: CASSSSGGNTEAFF. CDR3 sequence (DNA): TGCGCCAGCAGCTCCAGCGGGGGAAACACTGAAGCTTTCTTT.

The chain carries TRBV6-1 and TRBJ2-7, with 7 nucleotides matching TRBD2. The CDR3 consists of 15 residues. The germline V gene encodes CDR1 MNHNS and CDR2 SASEGT. V lost 6 bases and J lost 4; bases outside the gene matches: 12. CDR3 region: CASSLGGNLLYEQYF. The DNA of the CDR3 is TGTGCCAGCAGCTTGGGAGGGAACCTACTTTACGAGCAGTACTTC.

V usage is TRBV6-5 and J usage is TRBJ2-2, with D perhaps TRBD2 (6 bases). V dropped 1 base and J dropped 4 bases, with 13 bases sitting between them. The CDR3 covers 16 residues. The V gene's germline CDR1 is MNHEY and CDR2 SVGAGI. CDR3 sequence: CASSYWLGAGTGELFF. The DNA for the CDR3 is TGTGCCAGCAGTTACTGGTTGGGAGCGGGCACCGGGGAGCTGTTTTTT.

This rearrangement joins TRBV4-1 to TRBJ1-2, with TRBD1 identical over 8 bases. V lost 4 bases, J lost 7 bases, and 5 bases stayed unmatched. The CDR3 length is 13 residues. CDR1 and CDR2 from the germline V gene are MGHRA and YSYEKL. This CDR3 is CASSPQGAPGYTF. In DNA form, the CDR3 reads TGCGCCAGCAGCCCCCAGGGGGCGCCTGGCTACACCTTC.

This clone was seen more than once but under ten times. The rearrangement links TRBV7-9 to TRBJ1-1; the D is unclear. The CDR3 has 13 amino acids. The germline V gene has CDR1 SEHNR and CDR2 FQNEAQ (reference sequence). The germline V and J ends were trimmed by 8 bases and 0 bases, with 10 bases remaining between them. In DNA, the CDR3 is TGTGCCAGCGAGGAGACTATGAACACTGAAGCTTTCTTT. This translates into CASEETMNTEAFF.

This clone turned up a few times. The chain links TRBV5-1 to TRBJ1-1; tentative D call: TRBD1 (6 bases). This CDR3 comprises 16 residues. CDR1 is SGHRS and CDR2 is YFSETQ in the germline V gene. The V end was cut by 5 bases, the J end by 0 bases, with 17 bases between. CDR3 sequence: CASRGIGGFMNTEAFF. The CDR3 DNA reads as TGCGCCAGCAGGGGCATAGGGGGTTTTATGAACACTGAAGCTTTCTTT. The variable domain in full, with the rest retrieved from reference TRBV5-1 and TRBJ1-1, is KAGVTQTPRYLIKTRGQQVTLSCSPISGHRSVSWYQQTPGQGLQFLFEYFSETQRNKGNFPGRFSGRQFSNSRSEMNVSTLELGDSALYLCASRGIGGFMNTEAFFGQGTRLTVV.

In this sample, this clone turned up a few times. The chain carries TRBV11-2 and TRBJ2-7; no definite D call. The CDR3 totals 13 residues. In germline, CDR1 is SGHAT, CDR2 FQNNGV. Between the trimmed V and J ends, which lost 6 bases and 6 bases, there was a span of 15 bases. The CDR3 protein is CASSSDFRPEQYF. For the CDR3, the DNA is TGTGCCAGCAGTTCCGACTTTCGGCCCGAGCAGTACTTC.

V gene TRBV16 combines with J gene TRBJ2-7, with 14 bases fitting TRBD2. Germline V CDR1 and CDR2: KGHSY, FQNENV. J was trimmed by 2 bases and V by 4 bases; bases with no gene match: 16. This CDR3 is 20 amino acids long. The CDR3 loop is CASSLSLGLAGEASPYEQYF. CDR3 coding DNA: TGTGCCAGCAGCCTATCCCTGGGACTAGCGGGAGAGGCTTCCCCCTACGAGCAGTACTTC. Complete variable domain (other parts from reference TRBV16 and TRBJ2-7): GEEVAQTPKHLVRGEGQKAKLYCAPIKGHSYVFWYQQVLKNEFKFLISFQNENVFDETGMPKERFSAKCLPNSPCSLEIQATKLEDSAVYFCASSLSLGLAGEASPYEQYFGPGTRLTVT.